The 2 T cell receptor beta chains below were found in one sample sequenced in a study of blood T cell repertoires in COVID-19. Repertoires were generated with immunoSEQ multiplex PCR, while TCRdb's copy carries only in-frame clones and drops some. The table includes almost 300,000 clones, over 85% detected once. The sample consisted of peripheral blood. The receptors here all came from a woman in her thirties with COVID-19, enrolled during active disease.

The V call is TRBV7-9, the J call TRBJ1-4; 7 bases map to TRBD1. V lost 3 bases and J lost 8; bases outside the gene matches: 3. Germline CDR1 is SEHNR and CDR2 is FQNEAQ (reference sequence). The CDR3 has 13 residues. The DNA of the CDR3 is TGTGCCAGCAGCTTGCTCAGGGGGGAAAAACTGTTTTTT. The encoded protein is CASSLLRGEKLFF. Looking up the rest from reference TRBV7-9 and TRBJ1-4 gives the full variable domain: DTGVSQNPRHKITKRGQNVTFRCDPISEHNRLYWYRQTLGQGPEFLTYFQNEAQLEKSRLLSDRFSAERPKGSFSTLEIQRTEQGDSAMYLCASSLLRGEKLFFGSGTQLSVL.

The rearrangement joins TRBV7-9 to TRBJ1-2; TRBD1 matches at 8 bases. V lost 5 bases and J lost 6; bases outside the gene matches: 11. CDR3 size: 15 residues. Germline-derived CDR1 and CDR2 are SEHNR and FQNEAQ (reference sequence). The CDR3 spells CASSARGLGPDGYTF. The CDR3 coding sequence is TGTGCCAGCAGCGCCAGGGGGCTGGGGCCTGATGGCTACACCTTC.